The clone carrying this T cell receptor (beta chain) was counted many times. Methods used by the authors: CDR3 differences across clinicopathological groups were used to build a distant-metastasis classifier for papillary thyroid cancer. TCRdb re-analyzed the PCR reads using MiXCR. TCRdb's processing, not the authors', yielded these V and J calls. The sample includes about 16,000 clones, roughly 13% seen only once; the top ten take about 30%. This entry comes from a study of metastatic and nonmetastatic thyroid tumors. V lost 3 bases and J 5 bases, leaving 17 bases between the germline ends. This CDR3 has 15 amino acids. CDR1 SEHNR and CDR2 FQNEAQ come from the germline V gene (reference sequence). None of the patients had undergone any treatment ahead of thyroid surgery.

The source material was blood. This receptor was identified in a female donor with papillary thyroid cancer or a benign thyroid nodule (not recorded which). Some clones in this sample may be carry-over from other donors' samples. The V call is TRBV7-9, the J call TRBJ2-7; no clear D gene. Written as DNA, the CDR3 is TGTGCCAGCAGCTTGGGTGGTTATACGGTCCACGAGCAGTACTTC. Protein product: CASSLGGYTVHEQYF.